This TCR beta chain came from a study of early T cells in non-severe SARS-CoV-2 infection. General study findings and limits: Private and CD4 specificities were missed by VDJdb matching, skewed to anti-spike CD8.

CDR1 is GTSNPN and CDR2 is SVGIG in the germline V gene (reference sequence). V shed 2 bases, J shed 4 bases, and the junction held 5 bases outside the gene matches. The CDR3 is 14 residues long. This clonotype occurred a few times. The antigen is unknown. Unique molecular identifiers (one per individual cDNA molecule) were attached. Via MiXCR, TCRdb re-called the 5' RACE reads, giving one row per CDR3 protein. The data show tens of thousands of distinct CDR3 sequences, with approximately 5.4% seen just once and around 13% held by the top ten. The sample here was whole blood, taken at baseline. The origin of this receptor is an adult who was a healthcare worker with PCR-confirmed SARS-CoV-2 infection or an uninfected control (not recorded which). The rearrangement joins TRBV30 to TRBJ1-5, with 7 bases identical to TRBD1. The CDR3 loop is CAWSPGTENQPQHF. The DNA for the CDR3 is TGTGCCTGGAGTCCCGGGACAGAGAATCAGCCCCAGCATTTT.